In its sample, the clone carrying this T cell receptor (beta chain) was seen a few times. This CDR3 has 14 residues. Germline assignment: CDR1 SNHLY and CDR2 FYNNEI. Trimming shortened V by 4 bases and J by 3 bases, and 10 bases separated the two germline ends. Clones were read by immunoSEQ multiplex PCR, and TCRdb kept only the in-frame ones, dropping some. The sample lists some 34,000 clones, more than 85% seen once, with under 0.25% in the top ten. The sample originates from a study of PD-1 blockade in classical Hodgkin lymphoma. Time point denoted: newly diagnosed, previously untreated cHL patient sample. Magnetic negative selection was used to purify CD4+ T cells from PBMCs that had been thawed.

The chain joins TRBV2 to TRBJ1-5; D is perhaps TRBD1 (5 bases). The receptor was isolated from a human donor with classical Hodgkin lymphoma. Sequencing used CD4+ T cells from blood. The CDR3 nucleotides read TGTGCCAGCAGTGTCGGGGGGTTCAATCAGCCCCAGCATTTT. This encodes CASSVGGFNQPQHF.